The 27 T cell receptor beta chains given below trace back to one sample, sequenced in a study of blood T cell repertoires in COVID-19. Clones were sequenced by immunoSEQ multiplex PCR, and TCRdb holds only the in-frame ones, with some missing. This sample yields tens of thousands of clones, of which roughly 70% are seen a single time; approximately 2.8% belongs to the top ten. Material for sequencing was peripheral blood. The receptor source for this set is a human donor with acute or convalescent COVID-19. The donor label of this sample is uncertain.

The chain joins TRBV7-2 to TRBJ2-1, with TRBD1 as a possible D gene (6 bases). V was shortened by 3 bases and J by 7 bases, with 13 bases between the two germline ends. CDR3 size: 14 residues. Germline assignment: CDR1 SGHTA and CDR2 FQGNSA. The CDR3 sequence: CASSLRKGQNEQFF. CDR3 DNA: TGTGCCAGCAGCTTGAGAAAAGGACAGAATGAGCAGTTCTTC.

The CDR3 loop is CASSQRVVPSYNEQFF. CDR3 nucleotides: TGTGCCAGCAGCCAGAGGGTGGTACCTTCCTACAATGAGCAGTTCTTC. The rearrangement links TRBV14 to TRBJ2-1; D may be TRBD2 (5 bases). The germline gives CDR1 SGHDN, CDR2 FVKESK. The V gene lost 3 bases and the J gene lost 1 base, with 13 bases spanning the gap. The CDR3 consists of 16 residues.

This chain joins TRBV19 and TRBJ1-4; 9 bases agree with TRBD1. Germline lookup yields CDR1 LNHDA and CDR2 SQIVND (reference sequence). This CDR3 region has 15 residues. J gave up 10 bases and V 5 bases, and 11 bases lay outside the gene matches. CDR3 amino acids: CASSASGTGSVKLFF. The DNA of the CDR3 is TGTGCCAGTAGTGCCTCCGGGACAGGGTCGGTAAAACTGTTTTTT.

This clone occurred a few times. The chain joins TRBV6-5 to TRBJ1-4, with D perhaps matching TRBD1 (6 bases). Trimming took 8 bases from V and 5 from J, leaving 12 bases between them. The CDR3 covers 13 residues. Germline CDR1 is MNHEY and CDR2 is SVGAGI. CDR3 amino acids: CASRQDLNEKLFF. The CDR3 nucleotides are TGTGCCAGCCGACAGGACCTCAATGAAAAACTGTTTTTT.

V is TRBV7-2 and J is TRBJ2-5, with 9 bases lining up with TRBD2. Germline V gene sequence: CDR1 SGHTA, CDR2 FQGNSA. V lost 0 bases, J lost 2 bases, and 13 bases stayed unmatched. This CDR3 region has 19 residues. The CDR3 sequence is CASSLARGSGRGSQETQYF. The CDR3 bases are TGTGCCAGCAGCTTAGCGCGGGGTAGCGGGAGAGGGTCTCAAGAGACCCAGTACTTC.

The chain has TRBV7-2 and TRBJ2-3; 8 bases align to TRBD1. The CDR3 is made up of 15 amino acids. Per the germline V gene, CDR1 is SGHTA and CDR2 is FQGNSA. V trimming: 0 bases; J trimming: 5 bases; junction bases outside the gene matches: 4. CDR3 residues: CASSLAGQAGDTQYF. The CDR3, as DNA: TGTGCCAGCAGCTTAGCGGGACAGGCGGGAGATACGCAGTATTTT. The full variable domain, rest sourced from reference TRBV7-2 and TRBJ2-3, is GAGVSQSPSNKVTEKGKDVELRCDPISGHTALYWYRQSLGQGLEFLIYFQGNSAPDKSGLPSDRFSAERTGGSVSTLTIQRTQQEDSAVYLCASSLAGQAGDTQYFGPGTRLTVL.

This sequence joins TRBV28 and TRBJ1-2, with D possibly TRBD1 on 5 matching bases. The germline V gene has CDR1 MDHEN and CDR2 SYDVKM. Trimming removed 3 bases from V and 8 bases from J, with 22 bases in between. The CDR3 sequence is 16 residues long. The CDR3 here is CASSFRTNLLGGGYTF. The DNA for the CDR3 is TGTGCCAGCAGTTTCAGGACAAACTTGCTTGGGGGGGGCTACACCTTC.

The chain uses TRBV9 and TRBJ1-5, with D perhaps matching TRBD1 (5 bases). The V gene lost 4 bases and the J gene lost 7 bases, with 12 bases spanning the gap. CDR1 is SGDLS and CDR2 is YYNGEE in the germline V gene. The CDR3 length is 13 residues. The CDR3 is CASSSDSSQPQHF. For the CDR3, the DNA is TGTGCCAGCAGCTCTGACAGCAGCCAGCCCCAGCATTTT.

This rearrangement joins TRBV6-5 to TRBJ2-7; D possibly corresponds to TRBD1 (5 bases). This CDR3 has 14 amino acids. V lost 6 bases to trimming and J lost 0 bases, with 12 bases between them. Germline V lookup: CDR1 MNHEY, CDR2 SVGAGI. The CDR3 sequence: CASSPPRDSYEQYV. The CDR3 nucleotides read TGTGCCAGCAGCCCGCCCAGGGACTCCTACGAGCAGTACGTC.

The chain couples TRBV11-2 to TRBJ2-5; 8 nucleotides match TRBD2. Germline V gives CDR1 SGHAT, CDR2 FQNNGV. Trimming at V came to 5 bases and at J to 7 bases, leaving 9 bases not matched to a gene. The CDR3 contains 14 residues. The CDR3 DNA follows: TGTGCCAGCAGCCCCGGGGGGGCGGATGGGACCCAGTACTTC. Protein: CASSPGGADGTQYF.

This clone occurred a few times. The CDR3: CASSFGTNQPQHF. In DNA, the CDR3 is TGTGCCAGCAGCTTTGGGACAAATCAGCCCCAGCATTTT. J is TRBJ1-5 and V is TRBV11-2, with a weak D call TRBD1 (6 bases). Between the trimmed V and J ends, which lost 3 bases and 4 bases, there was a span of 7 bases. The germline V gene encodes CDR1 SGHAT and CDR2 FQNNGV. This CDR3 has 13 residues.

The chain combines TRBV11-2 with TRBJ2-7, with D possibly matching TRBD1 (5 bases). Germline V gene lookup returns CDR1 SGHAT and CDR2 FQNNGV. Deletions cut 5 bases from V and 0 bases from J, with 14 bases between. This CDR3 region has 15 residues. CDR3 amino acids: CASSAQGRNSYEQYF. Written as DNA, the CDR3 is TGTGCCAGCAGCGCTCAGGGAAGAAACTCCTACGAGCAGTACTTC. The full variable domain, its missing parts supplied by reference TRBV11-2 and TRBJ2-7, is EAGVAQSPRYKIIEKRQSVAFWCNPISGHATLYWYQQILGQGPKLLIQFQNNGVVDDSQLPKDRFSAERLKGVDSTLKIQPAKLEDSAVYLCASSAQGRNSYEQYFGPGTRLTVT.

The chain is built from TRBV2 and TRBJ1-2, with 8 bases matching TRBD1. Germline assignment: CDR1 SNHLY and CDR2 FYNNEI. Trimming cost V 6 bases and J 4 bases; bases outside gene matches: 10. This CDR3 has 15 residues. The CDR3, as DNA: TGTGCCAGCAGAAAAGGACAGGGAGATATCTATGGCTACACCTTC. Its translation: CASRKGQGDIYGYTF.

For the CDR3, the DNA is TGTGCCAGCAGCTTGGGCGGGAAAGTTTTTTTTGAGCAGTACTTC. Translation gives CASSLGGKVFFEQYF. The genes are TRBV5-6 and TRBJ2-7, with D possibly being TRBD2 (6 bases). Per the germline V gene, CDR1 is SGHDT and CDR2 is YYEEEE. This CDR3 spans 15 amino acids. The germline V and J ends were trimmed by 0 bases and 7 bases, with 17 bases remaining between them. Based on the CDR3 plus reference TRBV5-6 and TRBJ2-7, the full variable domain is DAGVTQSPTHLIKTRGQQVTLRCSPKSGHDTVSWYQQALGQGPQFIFQYYEEEERQRGNFPDRFSGHQFPNYSSELNVNALLLGDSALYLCASSLGGKVFFEQYFGPGTRLTVT.

This clone was picked up a small number of times. The chain is built from TRBV19 and TRBJ2-2; D is perhaps TRBD1 (6 bases). V was clipped by 10 bases and J by 3 bases, with 15 bases between them. This CDR3 spans 14 amino acids. Germline V gene data show CDR1 as LNHDA and CDR2 as SQIVND (reference sequence). This CDR3 reads CATKGQGYTGELFF. The CDR3 DNA reads as TGTGCCACCAAGGGGCAGGGGTACACCGGGGAGCTGTTTTTT.

This clone has just one count. J is TRBJ1-5 and V is TRBV28; 11 bases map to TRBD1. The CDR3 spans 16 residues. The J segment lost 2 bases and the V segment lost 4 bases, leaving 4 bases of the junction unmatched. CDR1 is MDHEN, CDR2 SYDVKM, per germline. CDR3 residues: CASSSPGQGGNQPQHF. The CDR3 DNA sequence: TGTGCCAGCAGTTCCCCGGGACAGGGGGGCAATCAGCCCCAGCATTTT.

The J gene is TRBJ2-5, the V gene TRBV28; 7 bases line up with TRBD2. This CDR3 contains 11 residues. The ends lost 11 bases at V and 5 bases at J; junction bases unmatched: 5. Looked up from germline, CDR1 is MDHEN and CDR2 is SYDVKM. The CDR3 loop is CAGGRVETQYF. CDR3 nucleotides: TGTGCCGGTGGGAGGGTGGAGACCCAGTACTTC.

This rearrangement joins TRBV5-5 to TRBJ2-1; 8 bases are shared with TRBD2. V lost 4 bases, J lost 10 bases, and 13 bases stayed unmatched. The germline V gene encodes CDR1 SGHKS and CDR2 YYEKEE (reference sequence). The CDR3 has 15 amino acids. CDR3: CASSPSPAGGNEQFF. The CDR3 nucleotides read TGTGCCAGCAGCCCCTCCCCCGCGGGGGGAAACGAGCAGTTCTTC.

The CDR3 protein is CASSLGGTSGSGEQYF. CDR3 in DNA: TGCGCCAGCAGCTTGGGGGGGACTAGCGGGAGTGGAGAGCAGTACTTC. V is TRBV5-1 and J is TRBJ2-7, with 14 bases fitting TRBD2. CDR3 length equals 16 residues. From germline, CDR1 is SGHRS and CDR2 YFSETQ. Trimming at V came to 0 bases and at J to 7 bases, leaving 6 bases not matched to a gene.

The table lists this clone with a few counts. The gene calls are TRBV19 and TRBJ1-5; D perhaps matches TRBD1 (6 bases). V lost 3 bases and J lost 4, with 10 bases in between. The CDR3 is made up of 14 amino acids. Germline CDR1 reads LNHDA; CDR2 reads SQIVND (reference sequence). CDR3 region: CASSIWTANQPQHF. CDR3 DNA sequence: TGTGCCAGTAGTATCTGGACAGCTAATCAGCCCCAGCATTTT.

The rearrangement uses TRBV5-1 and TRBJ1-3, with unresolved D. The CDR3 contains 15 residues. In germline, CDR1 is SGHRS, CDR2 YFSETQ. The V and J ends lost 4 bases and 0 bases respectively, with 11 bases between them. Here the CDR3 DNA reads TGCGCCAGCAGCGAGGACTCCTCCTCTGGAAACACCATATATTTT. Its protein is CASSEDSSSGNTIYF.

The chain is built from TRBV9 and TRBJ2-3, with D maybe TRBD2 (6 bases). Looked up from germline, CDR1 is SGDLS and CDR2 is YYNGEE. The V gene lost 4 bases and the J gene lost 0 bases, with 12 bases spanning the gap. There are 15 residues in the CDR3. The CDR3, as DNA: TGTGCCAGCAGCTTTAGCGGAACTAGCACAGATACGCAGTATTTT. It specifies CASSFSGTSTDTQYF.

The chain is built from TRBV3-1 (or the pseudogene TRBV3-2) and TRBJ2-7; TRBD2 matches 13 bases. The CDR3 has 15 residues. Losses at the gene ends were 4 bases for V and 3 bases for J; bases not matched to a gene: 3. CDR1 LGHDT and CDR2 YNNKEL come from the germline V gene (reference sequence). CDR3 sequence reads: CASSLGLAGVYEQYF. In nucleotides, the CDR3 is TGTGCCAGCAGCCTCGGACTAGCGGGGGTCTACGAGCAGTACTTC.

The chain has TRBV2 and TRBJ2-3; 7 bases align to TRBD1. This CDR3 has 16 amino acids. Trimming took 5 bases from V and 6 from J; bases not matched to a gene: 14. CDR1 and CDR2 (germline): SNHLY, FYNNEI. CDR3 protein: CASSPQTTGRADTQYF. The DNA for the CDR3 is TGTGCCAGCAGTCCCCAAACGACAGGGCGCGCGGATACGCAGTATTTT. The full variable domain, rest sourced from reference TRBV2 and TRBJ2-3, is EPEVTQTPSHQVTQMGQEVILRCVPISNHLYFYWYRQILGQKVEFLVSFYNNEISEKSEIFDDQFSVERPDGSNFTLKIRSTKLEDSAMYFCASSPQTTGRADTQYFGPGTRLTVL.

The V and J genes are TRBV7-2 and TRBJ1-3, with D hard to call. Germline CDR1 is SGHTA and CDR2 is FQGNSA. V was cut by 1 base and J by 0 bases, with 7 bases left in between. The CDR3 contains 15 residues. CDR3 nucleotides: TGTGCCAGCAGCTTAGAGGCAGGCTCTGGAAACACCATATATTTT. Translating it yields CASSLEAGSGNTIYF.

On this clone: One end of the junction varies from germline; a read error may be responsible. This chain connects TRBV9 to TRBJ2-4, with a possible D match to TRBD1 (7 bases). Germline V CDR1 and CDR2: SGDLS, YYNGEE. The CDR3 length is 16 residues. CDR3 amino acids: CAISLGQEGAKNIQYF. The CDR3, as DNA: TGTGCCATCAGCCTTGGACAGGAGGGGGCCAAAAACATTCAGTACTTC.

This chain joins TRBV6-4 and TRBJ1-4, with D perhaps matching TRBD1 (5 bases). The CDR3 is made up of 13 amino acids. The V end was cut by 11 bases, the J end by 0 bases, with 10 bases between. In germline, CDR1 is MRHNA, CDR2 SNTAGT. The chain's CDR3 is CAAWTPTNEKLFF. CDR3 DNA: TGTGCCGCGTGGACACCAACTAATGAAAAACTGTTTTTT.